The rows below give T cell receptor beta chains drawn from one sample of a study of tumor-infiltrating lymphocytes in primary liver carcinoma. MiXCR, run by TCRdb on the multiplex PCR reads, gives a single entry per CDR3 protein. The sample carries 300,000 to 350,000 distinct CDR3 sequences, more than 55% recorded once. Sequencing was carried out using peripheral blood. The source of these receptors is a woman aged 25 to 45 with primary liver carcinoma and hepatitis B virus infection. Both conserved end residues are part of each CDR3. Fields, in order: J gene, clone size, D gene, V gene, CDR3 DNA, CDR3 protein. A D gene is named only where the DNA matches it firmly. Not every row has a clone size; where given, it reads once, few, many or a size class.

J gene: TRBJ1-2; clone size: NA; D gene: NA; V gene: TRBV18; CDR3 DNA: TGTGCCAGCTCACCCGTGACCGGTACACAAACCAATGGCTACACCTTC; CDR3 protein: CASSPVTGTQTNGYTF
J gene: TRBJ2-7; clone size: few; D gene: NA; V gene: TRBV5-6; CDR3 DNA: TGTGCCAGCAGTTATTTACCGGGCGAGCAGTACTTC; CDR3 protein: CASSYLPGEQYF
J gene: TRBJ2-3; clone size: NA; D gene: NA; V gene: TRBV6-2/TRBV6-3; CDR3 DNA: TGTGCCGGATCTCTAGTGGGAGGACAATTCCGACGAGGTACGCAGTATTTT; CDR3 protein: CAGSLVGGQFRRGTQYF
J gene: TRBJ2-3; clone size: NA; D gene: NA; V gene: TRBV5-8; CDR3 DNA: TGTGCCAGCAGCTTGGTGATGTCGATTGATACGCAGTATTTT; CDR3 protein: CASSLVMSIDTQYF
J gene: TRBJ2-4; clone size: many; D gene: NA; V gene: TRBV12-3/TRBV12-4; CDR3 DNA: TGTGCCAGCAGCCACGAACAGGGCCCCCAGTACTTC; CDR3 protein: CASSHEQGPQYF
J gene: TRBJ1-1; clone size: many; D gene: NA; V gene: TRBV29-1; CDR3 DNA: TGCAGCGTTGTTCAGGGAGGGCACACTGAAGCTTTCTTT; CDR3 protein: CSVVQGGHTEAFF
J gene: TRBJ2-7; clone size: NA; D gene: NA; V gene: TRBV11-2; CDR3 DNA: TGTGCCAGCAGCTTAGAATTGCTTACCTACGAGCAGTACTTC; CDR3 protein: CASSLELLTYEQYF
J gene: TRBJ2-3; clone size: NA; D gene: NA; V gene: TRBV11-2; CDR3 DNA: TGTGCAAGCAGCCCGAGGGAGACGTCGAGAACAGATATGCAGTATTTT; CDR3 protein: CASSPRETSRTDMQYF
J gene: TRBJ2-7; clone size: once; D gene: NA; V gene: TRBV9; CDR3 DNA: TGTGCCAGCAGCGTATCCTCCCGGACAGCGGTCTACGAGCAGTACTTC; CDR3 protein: CASSVSSRTAVYEQYF
J gene: TRBJ2-1; clone size: few; D gene: NA; V gene: TRBV30; CDR3 DNA: TGTGCCTGGAGTGGGCTGGCGCACTACAATGAGCAGTTCTTC; CDR3 protein: CAWSGLAHYNEQFF
J gene: TRBJ1-2; clone size: NA; D gene: TRBD1; V gene: TRBV6-5; CDR3 DNA: TGTGCCAGCACCCAGGGGGCAGGCGCGGTTAGGTGGGACGGCTACACCTTC; CDR3 protein: CASTQGAGAVRWDGYTF
J gene: TRBJ1-1; clone size: NA; D gene: NA; V gene: TRBV7-9; CDR3 DNA: TGTGCCAGCAGCCCTCCGCTGGGGAACACTGAAGCTTTCTTT; CDR3 protein: CASSPPLGNTEAFF
J gene: TRBJ2-5; clone size: NA; D gene: TRBD2; V gene: TRBV5-4; CDR3 DNA: TGTGCCAGCAGCTTGGTTCGACTAGCGGGAGGGCCTTTGGAGACCCAGTACTTC; CDR3 protein: CASSLVRLAGGPLETQYF
J gene: TRBJ2-7; clone size: many; D gene: NA; V gene: TRBV6-5; CDR3 DNA: TGTGCCAGCAGACAGACTAGATTTTGGGCCTACGAGCAGTACTTC; CDR3 protein: CASRQTRFWAYEQYF
J gene: TRBJ2-1; clone size: many; D gene: TRBD2; V gene: TRBV29-1; CDR3 DNA: TGCAGCGTCCTAATACTAGCGGGTGGCCCCGAGAGCTCCTACAATGAGCAGTTCTTC; CDR3 protein: CSVLILAGGPESSYNEQFF
J gene: TRBJ2-7; clone size: many; D gene: NA; V gene: TRBV6-2/TRBV6-3; CDR3 DNA: TGTGCCACCAAGAACCAGGTGCACGAGCAGTACTTC; CDR3 protein: CATKNQVHEQYF
J gene: TRBJ2-6; clone size: NA; D gene: NA; V gene: TRBV4-3; CDR3 DNA: TGTGCCAGCAGCCAAACAGGGAATGCTGGGACCAACGTCCTGACTTTC; CDR3 protein: CASSQTGNAGTNVLTF
J gene: TRBJ2-2; clone size: NA; D gene: NA; V gene: TRBV12-3/TRBV12-4; CDR3 DNA: TGTGCCAGTAGTTTATCGTCGGGTTCCGGGGAGCTGTTTTTT; CDR3 protein: CASSLSSGSGELFF
J gene: TRBJ1-3; clone size: NA; D gene: NA; V gene: TRBV19; CDR3 DNA: TGTGCCAGTAGTATTTCAACTTTCCTTGGGGGCGCTGGAAACACCATATATTTT; CDR3 protein: CASSISTFLGGAGNTIYF
J gene: TRBJ2-1; clone size: few; D gene: NA; V gene: TRBV24-1; CDR3 DNA: TGTGCCACCAGTGTAGGCGACAGTCGGGATGAGCAGTTCTTC; CDR3 protein: CATSVGDSRDEQFF
J gene: TRBJ2-2; clone size: NA; D gene: TRBD2; V gene: TRBV10-2; CDR3 DNA: TGCGCCAGCAGTGGAGCTGCGGGGGAGCTGTCTTTT; CDR3 protein: CASSGAAGELSF
J gene: TRBJ2-1; clone size: NA; D gene: NA; V gene: TRBV7-9; CDR3 DNA: TGTGCCAGCAGCTCTAGAATAGGGAATGAGCAGTTCTTC; CDR3 protein: CASSSRIGNEQFF
J gene: TRBJ2-1; clone size: few; D gene: TRBD1; V gene: TRBV7-9; CDR3 DNA: TGTGCCAGCAGCTCCACGGACAGGGCGGATGAGCAGTTCTTC; CDR3 protein: CASSSTDRADEQFF
J gene: TRBJ1-3; clone size: NA; D gene: NA; V gene: TRBV13; CDR3 DNA: TGTGCCAGCAGCTTAGATGGGACGGGAAACTCTGGAAACACCATATATTTT; CDR3 protein: CASSLDGTGNSGNTIYF
J gene: TRBJ2-3; clone size: many; D gene: TRBD2; V gene: TRBV10-3; CDR3 DNA: TGTGCCATCAGTGGGAGCGGGATCCCAGATACGCAGTATTTT; CDR3 protein: CAISGSGIPDTQYF
J gene: TRBJ2-7; clone size: few; D gene: TRBD2; V gene: TRBV4-1; CDR3 DNA: TGCGCCAGCAGCCATTTTACGGGACTAGCGGGAGGATACTCCTACGAGCAGTACTTC; CDR3 protein: CASSHFTGLAGGYSYEQYF
J gene: TRBJ2-2; clone size: NA; D gene: TRBD2; V gene: TRBV12-3/TRBV12-4; CDR3 DNA: TGTGTCAGCAGCCACGGGACTAGTAACACCGGGGAACTGTTTTTT; CDR3 protein: CVSSHGTSNTGELFF
J gene: TRBJ2-7; clone size: NA; D gene: NA; V gene: TRBV5-4; CDR3 DNA: TGTGCCAGCAAGATCTCCTTCGGTGGCGACGAGCAGTACTTC; CDR3 protein: CASKISFGGDEQYF
J gene: TRBJ1-1; clone size: many; D gene: TRBD1; V gene: TRBV4-3; CDR3 DNA: TGCGCCAGCAGCCCCCGGGGACAGGGAGACACTGAAGCTTTCTTT; CDR3 protein: CASSPRGQGDTEAFF
J gene: TRBJ1-2; clone size: NA; D gene: TRBD1; V gene: TRBV5-1; CDR3 DNA: TGTGCCAGCAGCCCAGGGACAGGGGCTAACTATGGCTACACCTTC; CDR3 protein: CASSPGTGANYGYTF
J gene: TRBJ2-7; clone size: many; D gene: NA; V gene: TRBV11-2; CDR3 DNA: TGTGCCAGCAACCCTAACCGGGACACCTACGAGCAGTACTTC; CDR3 protein: CASNPNRDTYEQYF
J gene: TRBJ2-5; clone size: NA; D gene: NA; V gene: TRBV4-2; CDR3 DNA: TGTGCCAGCAGCCAAGGAGGCCTGGGGGAGACCCAGAACTTC; CDR3 protein: CASSQGGLGETQNF
J gene: TRBJ2-7; clone size: NA; D gene: NA; V gene: TRBV5-4; CDR3 DNA: TGTGCCAGCAGCTCGGAGACAGCAGCGTCCGAGCAGTACTTC; CDR3 protein: CASSSETAASEQYF
J gene: TRBJ2-1; clone size: NA; D gene: NA; V gene: TRBV20-1; CDR3 DNA: TGCAGTGCTAGAGCCCTCGCAACTTGGGGGATTTACAATGAGCAGTTCTTC; CDR3 protein: CSARALATWGIYNEQFF
J gene: TRBJ1-2; clone size: many; D gene: TRBD1; V gene: TRBV4-3; CDR3 DNA: TGCGCCAGCAGCCAAGATACAGGGGGCAACTATGGCTACACCTTC; CDR3 protein: CASSQDTGGNYGYTF
J gene: TRBJ1-1; clone size: NA; D gene: NA; V gene: TRBV7-9; CDR3 DNA: TGTGCCAGCAGCTTAGGGACGATGAACACTGAAGCTTTCTTT; CDR3 protein: CASSLGTMNTEAFF
J gene: TRBJ2-1; clone size: many; D gene: NA; V gene: TRBV29-1; CDR3 DNA: TGCAGCGTGGCTTTAGGCGGGATCGAGTACAATGAGCAGTTCTTC; CDR3 protein: CSVALGGIEYNEQFF